The clone carrying this T cell receptor (beta chain) was detected a few times. With 500 ng total RNA as template and a constant-region primer, TCR beta cDNA was made. Each TCR beta library was derived from three nested multiplex PCR rounds that employed slightly modified ARM-PCR. In the first two PCR rounds, TRBV1-TRBV30 forward primers were paired with a C-beta reverse primer, and each round lasted approximately 10 cycles. TCRdb analysed the multiplex PCR reads with MiXCR anew, one entry per CDR3 protein. The data hold hundreds of thousands of distinct CDR3 sequences, with nearly 60% observed a single time. Germline DNA was also extracted, and blood RNA derived from unsorted whole blood. Germline CDR1 reads GTSNPN; CDR2 reads SVGIG (reference sequence). Trimming shortened V by 0 bases and J by 2 bases, and 16 bases separated the two germline ends. This CDR3 is built from 16 residues. These data originate in a study of tumor-infiltrating lymphocytes in primary liver carcinoma. Study overall: Surgical resection treated primary liver carcinoma in the patients. The patients comprised men and women between the ages of 30 and 69 years. Recorded tumor stage was T1-T3 N0M0, with diameters of roughly 4.2 to 10 cm.

Material for sequencing was peripheral blood. This receptor was taken from a woman in her twenties or thirties with primary liver carcinoma and hepatitis B virus infection. The V call is TRBV30, the J call TRBJ1-2; tentative D call: TRBD1 (6 bases). CDR3 in amino acids: CAWSVHGGARNYGYTF. CDR3 DNA: TGTGCCTGGAGTGTACACGGGGGCGCTCGGAACTATGGCTACACCTTC.